The entry below gives a single T cell receptor beta chain sequence along with its context. This clone's antigen is unknown. Base qualities are not at hand, and no much larger clone is one base apart. This entry is derived from a study of lymphopenia after photon versus proton radiotherapy (dated by TCRdb to between 2019 and 2020). In the study overall: In patients with gastrointestinal tumors who developed high-grade lymphopenia, the study compared the immunological effects of photon radiation therapy with those of proton radiation therapy. A cohort of some 20 patients with gastrointestinal tumors who received either photon or proton therapy and subsequently developed lymphopenia was included. The goal of the study was to describe how the two radiation modalities differ in their effects on the immune system. General study outcomes and caveats: Across the cohort, a larger post-nadir drop in TCR diversity was inversely correlated with overall survival time among patients who died. The survival association was examined only in patients who died, and the authors described better survival with proton therapy as a possibility, not as a demonstrated result. During treatment, patients who received photon therapy lost naive T cells and TCR diversity and gained effector/memory populations, whereas patients who received proton therapy remained relatively stable. Once the lymphocyte count had reached its nadir, the repertoires of photon-treated patients showed oligoclonal expansion, particularly of CD8+ Temra cells, and this expansion drove the decline in diversity.

Library creation used the immunoSEQ multiplex PCR assay. T cell repertoires were profiled by deep sequencing of rearranged TCR beta loci, alongside multiparametric flow cytometry. TCRdb mirrors the immuneACCESS table, restricted to in-frame sequences. Some clones are absent from its copies; in checked studies, under half trace to an unresolved V gene, and the reason for the others is unknown. The sample data list about 27,000 clones, and 80% to 90% of these were observed just once. The ten largest account for roughly a fifth of the sample. The CDR3 contains 16 residues, cysteine and phenylalanine counted. Solely the CDR3 DNA is kept, with 48 bases framed from the first base. V ends up 6 bases short and J 2 bases short, with an unmatched junction base count of 11. For CDR1 and CDR2, the germline V gene (reference sequence) lists MNHEY and SMNVEV.

The sample in question was peripheral blood, obtained from a patient treated with photon-based radiotherapy. This chain is built from TRBV27 and TRBJ2-5, and 8 bases in between align with TRBD2. The TCR comes from a man over 45 with gastric cancer. The nucleotides are TGTGCCAGCAGCCAGACTAGCGTGAGGGGGCAAGAGACCCAGTACTTC. Its protein reads: CASSQTSVRGQETQYF.